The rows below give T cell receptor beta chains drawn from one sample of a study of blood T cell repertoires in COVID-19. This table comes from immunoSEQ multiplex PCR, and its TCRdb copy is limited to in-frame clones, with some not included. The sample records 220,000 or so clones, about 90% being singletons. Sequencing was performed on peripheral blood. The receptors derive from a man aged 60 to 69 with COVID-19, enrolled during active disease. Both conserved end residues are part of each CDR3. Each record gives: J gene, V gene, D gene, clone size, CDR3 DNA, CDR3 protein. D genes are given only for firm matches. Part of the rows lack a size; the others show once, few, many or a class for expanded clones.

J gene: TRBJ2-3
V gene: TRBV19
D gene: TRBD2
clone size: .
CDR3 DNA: TGTGCCAGTAGGGGGGCTAGCGGGAGTGGTCCAGATACGCAGTATTTT
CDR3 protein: CASRGASGSGPDTQYF

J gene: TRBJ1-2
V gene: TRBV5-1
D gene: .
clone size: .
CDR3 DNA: TGCGCCAGCAGCTTGGACCGGAGTTACTATGGCTACACCTTC
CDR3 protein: CASSLDRSYYGYTF

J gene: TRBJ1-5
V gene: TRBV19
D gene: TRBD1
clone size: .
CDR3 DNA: TGTGCCAGTAGTTTGCTTAGGGACAGGGGTCATCAGCCCCAGCATTTT
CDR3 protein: CASSLLRDRGHQPQHF

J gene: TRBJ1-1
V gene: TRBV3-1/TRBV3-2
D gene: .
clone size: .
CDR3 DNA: TGTGCCAGCAGCCAAGGGGCGGGGAACACTGAAGCTTTCTTT
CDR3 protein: CASSQGAGNTEAFF

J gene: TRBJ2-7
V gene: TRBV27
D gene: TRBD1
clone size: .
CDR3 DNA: TGTGCCAGCAGCAAGAACCTGGACAGGGGCGCGTACGAGCAGTACTTC
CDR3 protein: CASSKNLDRGAYEQYF

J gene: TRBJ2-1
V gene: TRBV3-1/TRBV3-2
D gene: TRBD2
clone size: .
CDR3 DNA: TGTGCCAGCAGCCAAGCTACGGACTCAGCGGGGGGGAATGAGCAGTTCTTC
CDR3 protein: CASSQATDSAGGNEQFF

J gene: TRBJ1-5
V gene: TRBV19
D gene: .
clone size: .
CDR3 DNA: TGTGCCAGTAGTATCAGGCAGCAGCCCCAGCATTTT
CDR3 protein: CASSIRQQPQHF

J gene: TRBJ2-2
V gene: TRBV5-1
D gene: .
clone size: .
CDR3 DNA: TGCGCCAGCAGCTTGGCCGTAGGGGCGAACACCGGGGAGCTGTTTTTT
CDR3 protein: CASSLAVGANTGELFF

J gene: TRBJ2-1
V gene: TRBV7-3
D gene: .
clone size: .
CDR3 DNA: TGTGCCAGCAGCTTACGGCAGGGCTCCTACAATGAGCAGTTCTTC
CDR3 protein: CASSLRQGSYNEQFF

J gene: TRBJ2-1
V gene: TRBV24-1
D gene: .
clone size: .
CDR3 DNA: TGTGCCACCAGTGATTCCCGCGCAGGGGGGAGTTACAATGAGCAGTTCTTC
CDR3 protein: CATSDSRAGGSYNEQFF

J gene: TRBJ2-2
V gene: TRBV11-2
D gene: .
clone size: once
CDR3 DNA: TGTGCCAGCAGCTTAACTAACCCTAGCGTGTTTTTT
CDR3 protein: CASSLTNPSVFF

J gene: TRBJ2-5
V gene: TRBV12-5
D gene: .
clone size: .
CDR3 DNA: TGTGCTAGTGGTTGGGAGTTAAAGACCCAGTACTTC
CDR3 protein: CASGWELKTQYF

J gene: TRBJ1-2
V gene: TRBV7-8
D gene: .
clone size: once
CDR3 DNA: TGTGCCAGCAGCCGGGACATTGGGAACTATGGCTACACCTTC
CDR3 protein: CASSRDIGNYGYTF

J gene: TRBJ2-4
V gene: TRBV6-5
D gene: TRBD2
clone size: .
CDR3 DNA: TGTGCCAGCAGCGATCGCGGGGGTCTCGAAAACATTCAGTACTTC
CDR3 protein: CASSDRGGLENIQYF

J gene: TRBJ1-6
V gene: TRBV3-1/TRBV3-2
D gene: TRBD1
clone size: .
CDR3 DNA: TGTGCCAGCAGCCAAAACACAGGGGGCAGGTCACCCCTCCACTTT
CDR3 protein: CASSQNTGGRSPLHF

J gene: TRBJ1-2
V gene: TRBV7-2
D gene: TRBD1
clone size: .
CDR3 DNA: TGTGCCAGCAGCTTAGGGGGACAGTTGTTTAACTATGGCTACACCTTC
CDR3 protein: CASSLGGQLFNYGYTF

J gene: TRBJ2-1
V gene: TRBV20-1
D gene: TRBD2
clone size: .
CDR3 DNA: TGCAGTGCTAGTAGGGCTAGCGGATACAATGAGCAGTTCTTC
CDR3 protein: CSASRASGYNEQFF

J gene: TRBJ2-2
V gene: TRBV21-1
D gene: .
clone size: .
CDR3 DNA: TGTGCCAGCAGCAAACCCGGCAGGGGGCCCGCCGGGGAGCTGTTTTTT
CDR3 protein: CASSKPGRGPAGELFF

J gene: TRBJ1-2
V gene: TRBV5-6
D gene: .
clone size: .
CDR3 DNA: TGTGCCAGCAGCTTGGACGTAGTGGCCGGGGGTGGCTACACCTTC
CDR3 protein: CASSLDVVAGGGYTF

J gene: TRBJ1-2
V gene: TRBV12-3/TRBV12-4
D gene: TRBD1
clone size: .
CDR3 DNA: TGTGCCAGCCGAGGACAGGGGGCATCTGGCTACACCTTC
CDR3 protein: CASRGQGASGYTF

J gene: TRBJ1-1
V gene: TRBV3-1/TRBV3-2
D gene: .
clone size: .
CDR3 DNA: TGTGCCAGCAGCCAAGATGCGGGGGCGGCTGAAGCTTTCTTT
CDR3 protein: CASSQDAGAAEAFF

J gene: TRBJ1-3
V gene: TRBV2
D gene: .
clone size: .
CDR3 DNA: TGTGCCAGCAGTGGTCCCAAACCTTCGAGCTCTGGAAACACCATATATTTT
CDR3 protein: CASSGPKPSSSGNTIYF

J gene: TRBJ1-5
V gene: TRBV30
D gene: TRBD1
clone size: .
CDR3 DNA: TGTGCCTGGAGAGGACAGGGGAGCAATCAGCCCCAGCATTTT
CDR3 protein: CAWRGQGSNQPQHF

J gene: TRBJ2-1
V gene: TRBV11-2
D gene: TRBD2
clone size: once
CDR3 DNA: TGTGCCAGCAGCTCACGGGCGGGGGGGAGCTCCTACAATGAGCAGTTCTTC
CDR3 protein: CASSSRAGGSSYNEQFF

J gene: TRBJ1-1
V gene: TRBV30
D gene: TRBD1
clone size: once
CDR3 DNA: TGTGCCTGGAGTGTAAGTTTGTTACTCACAACACATACAGGGGGCGACACTGAAGCTTTCTTT
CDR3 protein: CAWSVSLLLTTHTGGDTEAFF

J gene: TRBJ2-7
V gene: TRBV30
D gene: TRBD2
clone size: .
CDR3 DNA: TGTGCCCACGGGCTGGGGGGGGAGCAGTACTTC
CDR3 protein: CAHGLGGEQYF

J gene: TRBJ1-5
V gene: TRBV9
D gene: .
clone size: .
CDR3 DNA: TGTGCCAGCAGCGTAGGCGGGGTCGGAAATCAGCCCCAGCATTTT
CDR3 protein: CASSVGGVGNQPQHF

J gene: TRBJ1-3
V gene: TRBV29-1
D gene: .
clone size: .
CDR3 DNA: TGCAGCGTTTTGGGAGGAAGTGGAAACACCATATATTTT
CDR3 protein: CSVLGGSGNTIYF

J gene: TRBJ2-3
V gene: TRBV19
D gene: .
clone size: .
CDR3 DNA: TGTGCCAGTAGTATATTCAGCGGCGGCCCGGGATCGGATACGCAGTATTTT
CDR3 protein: CASSIFSGGPGSDTQYF

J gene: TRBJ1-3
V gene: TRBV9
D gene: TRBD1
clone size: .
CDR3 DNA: TGTGCCAGCAGCGTAGACGGGACAGCAGGAAACACCATATATTTT
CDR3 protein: CASSVDGTAGNTIYF

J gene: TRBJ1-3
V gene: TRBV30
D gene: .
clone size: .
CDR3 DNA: TGTGCCACGACCCAGGGGTCTGGAAACACCATATATTTT
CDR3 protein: CATTQGSGNTIYF

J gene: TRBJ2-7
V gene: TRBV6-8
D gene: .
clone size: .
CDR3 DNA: TGTGCCAGCAGTTACTCCAGGGTTAAATCCTACGAGCAGTACTTC
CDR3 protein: CASSYSRVKSYEQYF